This TCR beta chain appears in the sequencing data of a study of OX40 agonist ivuxolimab in advanced cancers. Findings and limits, study-wide: Some patients without response likewise showed low normalized clonal expansion. The study observed clonal expansion of CD4+ and CD8+ blood T cells by week 6 at 0.1 to 3.0 mg/kg.

Profiled with immunoSEQ multiplex PCR; TCRdb holds only in-frame clones, not every one. This sample carries about 66,000 clones, approximately 78% of them seen once, and the ten largest clones take around 6.7%. About this clone itself: The antigen is not known.

This CDR3 has 13 amino acids. CDR1 is KGHSH and CDR2 is LQKENI in the germline V gene. Deletions cut 0 bases from V and 2 bases from J, with 4 bases between. This chain uses TRBV18 with TRBJ2-5; no clear D gene. This sample comprised CD4+ or CD8+ T cells sorted from blood, obtained in a trial of the OX40 agonist ivuxolimab. The sequence was obtained from an adult with an advanced solid tumor such as melanoma, head and neck, liver or kidney cancer. DNA of the CDR3: TGTGCCAGCTCACCACCAGGGCAAGAGACCCAGTACTTC. This sequence encodes CASSPPGQETQYF.